This T cell receptor beta chain was profiled in a study of T-cell memory formation after mild COVID-19. Study-wide results and caveats: CD4+ clones that contracted lay mainly in CM and EM; CD8+ ones lay in EMRA.

In TCRdb, the 5' RACE reads were re-called with MiXCR into one record per CDR3 protein. The profile shows 250,000 or so distinct CDR3 sequences, 9.4% of them singletons. This CDR3 spans 12 amino acids. Trimming shortened V by 4 bases and J by 1 base, and 4 bases separated the two germline ends. This clonotype was found many times. Its antigen is undetermined. This rearrangement joins TRBV12-3 or TRBV12-4 to TRBJ1-1; D unclear. This receptor was taken from a young man who had mild COVID-19 (a few samples of this study predate the infection). Cell type and time point are not known. The sample was PBMCs or a T cell subset sorted from them (not recorded which). The CDR3 sequence is CASSWGNTEAFF. The CDR3 DNA sequence: TGTGCCAGCAGTTGGGGGAACACTGAAGCTTTCTTT.